The entry below describes one TCR beta chain. Its specificity is unknown. This entry is derived from a study of regulatory T cells in long-lasting Graves disease. The study, taken as a whole, reports: Among samples with persistent disease, TRBV28, TRBJ1-2 and TRBJ2-5 were favored.

Through Arm-PCR of CDR3 regions and iRepertoire HTBI primers, TCR beta libraries were built. Via MiXCR, TCRdb re-called the multiplex PCR reads, giving one row per CDR3 protein. The profile covers about 460,000 distinct CDR3 sequences, with about 20% appearing a single time and around 13% taken by the ten largest. The CDR3 totals 15 residues. From germline, CDR1 is MNHEY and CDR2 SMNVEV (reference sequence). Trimming left V 6 bases short and J 7 bases short, with 20 bases between. The sample's time point: persistent/refractory GD, antithyroid drugs over 5 years with positive TRAb. The TCR library was made from RNA extracted from PBMCs. EDTA tubes received around 9.4 milliliters of collected peripheral blood.

The sequencing used peripheral blood mononuclear cells (PBMCs), collected when the disease was refractory, from a patient treated with antithyroid drugs. The sequence came from a female donor with Graves disease. The chain carries TRBV27 and TRBJ2-3; D uncertain. The CDR3 nucleotides read TGTGCCAGCAGGGCTGAGGCAGGCCGGCCAAATACGCAGTATTTT. It yields the protein CASRAEAGRPNTQYF.